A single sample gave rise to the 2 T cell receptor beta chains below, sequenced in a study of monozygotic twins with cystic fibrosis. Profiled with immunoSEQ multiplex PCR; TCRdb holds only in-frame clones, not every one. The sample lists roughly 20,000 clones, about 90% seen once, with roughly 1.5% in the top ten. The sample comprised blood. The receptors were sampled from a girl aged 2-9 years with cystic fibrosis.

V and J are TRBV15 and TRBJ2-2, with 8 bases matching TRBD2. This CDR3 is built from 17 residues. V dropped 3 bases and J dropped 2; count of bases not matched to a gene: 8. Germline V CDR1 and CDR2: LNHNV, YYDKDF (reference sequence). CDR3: CATSRGLAGGNTGELFF. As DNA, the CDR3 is TGTGCCACCAGCAGGGGGCTTGCGGGGGGAAACACCGGGGAGCTGTTTTTT.

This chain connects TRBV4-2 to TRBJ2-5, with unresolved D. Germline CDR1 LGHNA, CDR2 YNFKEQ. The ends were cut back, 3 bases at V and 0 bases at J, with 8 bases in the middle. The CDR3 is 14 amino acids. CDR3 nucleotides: TGTGCCAGCAGCCACGAGCCCAACCAAGAGACCCAGTACTTC. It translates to CASSHEPNQETQYF.